This TCR beta chain was identified in a study of T cell responses to AZD1222 COVID-19 vaccine. General study results and limits: Repertoires were obtained solely post-peak T cell response.

Details on this clone: The target antigen is unknown. Relative to the germline gene, one junction end is altered; a read error may explain this.

This table comes from immunoSEQ multiplex PCR, and its TCRdb copy is limited to in-frame clones, with some not included. The table records about 190,000 clones, roughly 88% of them present only once. Germline values: CDR1 SNHLY, CDR2 FYNNEI. The CDR3 contains 14 residues. The input for sequencing was peripheral blood, taken on day 0 of AZD1222 vaccination. This chain links TRBV2 with TRBJ1-2; perhaps TRBD1 as D (5 bases). The sequence derives from an adult in good health. For the CDR3, the DNA is TGTGCCAGCATTGAAGTAGGGGACGACTATGGCTACACCTTC. This translates into CASIEVGDDYGYTF.